Each of the 22 T cell receptor beta chains below was sequenced from the same sample in a study of blood T cell repertoires in COVID-19. Data came from immunoSEQ multiplex PCR; TCRdb stores just in-frame clones and leaves some out. The sample has about 250,000 clones, 85% seen once; the top ten hold 9.1%. Sequences were obtained from PBMCs or T cells enriched from blood (not recorded which). These TCRs come from a woman aged 45-59 years with acute COVID-19.

V is TRBV2 and J is TRBJ2-1; 14 bases fit TRBD2. V gave up 4 bases and J gave up 7 bases; unmatched junction bases: 9. CDR1 SNHLY and CDR2 FYNNEI come from the germline V gene. The CDR3 covers 17 residues. The CDR3 nucleotides read TGTGCCAGCAGTGCCGGGACTAGCGGGGGATTAGGGAATGAGCAGTTCTTC. Amino acid sequence: CASSAGTSGGLGNEQFF. Filled out from reference TRBV2 and TRBJ2-1, the complete variable domain reads EPEVTQTPSHQVTQMGQEVILRCVPISNHLYFYWYRQILGQKVEFLVSFYNNEISEKSEIFDDQFSVERPDGSNFTLKIRSTKLEDSAMYFCASSAGTSGGLGNEQFFGPGTRLTVL.

The J gene is TRBJ1-3, the V gene TRBV7-2; no clear D gene. The CDR3 covers 18 residues. V was shortened by 1 base and J by 1 base, with 17 bases between the two germline ends. Germline V gene data show CDR1 as SGHTA and CDR2 as FQGNSA. The CDR3 region is CASSLVPTGPGSGNTIYF. The CDR3 DNA follows: TGTGCCAGCAGCTTAGTCCCAACCGGACCGGGGTCTGGAAACACCATATATTTT. Based on the CDR3 plus reference TRBV7-2 and TRBJ1-3, the full variable domain is GAGVSQSPSNKVTEKGKDVELRCDPISGHTALYWYRQSLGQGLEFLIYFQGNSAPDKSGLPSDRFSAERTGGSVSTLTIQRTQQEDSAVYLCASSLVPTGPGSGNTIYFGEGSWLTVV.

The chain joins TRBV30 to TRBJ1-1, with a possible D match to TRBD1 (6 bases). The germline V gene has CDR1 GTSNPN and CDR2 SVGIG (reference sequence). V shed 2 bases and J shed 4 bases, with 17 bases lying between them. The CDR3 runs 15 residues. The CDR3 loop reads CAWSPRWGRGTEAFF. CDR3 coding DNA: TGTGCCTGGAGTCCGCGGTGGGGGCGAGGCACTGAAGCTTTCTTT.

The chain joins TRBV30 to TRBJ1-4; the D gene is possibly TRBD1 (5 bases). The CDR3 has 11 residues. Trimming removed 3 bases at V and 8 bases at J, with 7 bases between. Germline values: CDR1 GTSNPN, CDR2 SVGIG (reference sequence). The CDR3 coding sequence is TGTGCCTGGAGGCAGGGAGAAAAACTGTTTTTT. The encoded protein is CAWRQGEKLFF.

This chain joins TRBV9 and TRBJ2-7; 10 positions match TRBD2. This CDR3 has 15 residues. With 4 bases clipped from V and 4 bases from J, the junction kept 8 bases outside the gene matches. Looked up from germline, CDR1 is SGDLS and CDR2 is YYNGEE. CDR3 protein: CASSPGTSAEYEQYF. CDR3 DNA: TGTGCCAGCAGCCCAGGGACTAGCGCTGAATACGAGCAGTACTTC. Looking up the rest from reference TRBV9 and TRBJ2-7 gives the full variable domain: DSGVTQTPKHLITATGQRVTLRCSPRSGDLSVYWYQQSLDQGLQFLIQYYNGEERAKGNILERFSAQQFPDLHSELNLSSLELGDSALYFCASSPGTSAEYEQYFGPGTRLTVT.

The rearrangement joins TRBV5-1 to TRBJ1-5, with TRBD1 matching 7 bases. The CDR3 has 17 residues. The V segment lost 5 bases and the J segment 0 bases; nucleotides outside the gene matches: 11. Germline V gene sequence: CDR1 SGHRS, CDR2 YFSETQ. The CDR3, as DNA: TGCGCCAGCAGGCTGACAGGGATACGATATAGCAATCAGCCCCAGCATTTT. Its translation is CASRLTGIRYSNQPQHF.

There are a few counts of this clone. V and J are TRBV9 and TRBJ1-1; 8 bases align to TRBD1. The V gene end was trimmed by 1 base and the J gene end by 0 bases; junction bases not matched to a gene: 8. The CDR3 runs 17 residues. Germline V gene sequence: CDR1 SGDLS, CDR2 YYNGEE. The CDR3 DNA sequence: TGTGCCAGCAGCGTAACCGGGCAGGGGGCGATGAACACTGAAGCTTTCTTT. This gives the protein CASSVTGQGAMNTEAFF. The full variable domain, with the rest looked up from reference TRBV9 and TRBJ1-1, is DSGVTQTPKHLITATGQRVTLRCSPRSGDLSVYWYQQSLDQGLQFLIQYYNGEERAKGNILERFSAQQFPDLHSELNLSSLELGDSALYFCASSVTGQGAMNTEAFFGQGTRLTVV.

The chain is built from TRBV6-2 or TRBV6-3 and TRBJ1-1; 10 bases match TRBD1. The junction had 7 bases not matched to a gene; V was cut back by 4 bases and J by 5 bases. CDR3 length: 15 residues. In germline, CDR1 is MNHEY, CDR2 SVGEGT. CDR3 in DNA: TGTGCCAGCAGTTTTTCTCGGACAGGGGGAACTGAAGCTTTCTTT. As protein: CASSFSRTGGTEAFF.

This rearrangement joins TRBV9 to TRBJ2-5; possible D gene TRBD2, 6 bases. Germline V gives CDR1 SGDLS, CDR2 YYNGEE. This CDR3 comprises 14 residues. Trimming removed 7 bases at V and 2 bases at J, with 15 bases between. CDR3 region: CASETGLRQETQYF. The CDR3 nucleotides read TGTGCCAGCGAAACGGGACTCAGACAAGAGACCCAGTACTTC.

The J gene is TRBJ2-6, the V gene TRBV6-5; D not resolved. The CDR3 covers 14 residues. From germline, CDR1 is MNHEY and CDR2 SVGAGI. Trimming took off 6 bases at V and 0 bases at J, with 6 bases between the two ends. The CDR3 protein is CASRLNSGANVLTF. As DNA, the CDR3 is TGTGCCAGCAGACTTAACTCTGGGGCCAACGTCCTGACTTTC.

The J gene is TRBJ1-2, the V gene TRBV7-9, with TRBD1 as a possible D gene (6 bases). V lost 5 bases and J lost 4, with 17 bases in between. Germline loops: CDR1 SEHNR, CDR2 FQNEAQ (reference sequence). The CDR3 loop spans 15 amino acids. The CDR3 bases are TGTGCCAGCAGCCCAACAGGGAAGGCCTCCTATGGCTACACCTTC. This codes for CASSPTGKASYGYTF. The whole variable domain, remainder taken from reference TRBV7-9 and TRBJ1-2, is DTGVSQNPRHKITKRGQNVTFRCDPISEHNRLYWYRQTLGQGPEFLTYFQNEAQLEKSRLLSDRFSAERPKGSFSTLEIQRTEQGDSAMYLCASSPTGKASYGYTFGSGTRLTVV.

The chain couples TRBV7-6 to TRBJ1-1; D remains unclear. The germline V gene encodes CDR1 SGHVS and CDR2 FNYEAQ. The CDR3 is made up of 14 amino acids. The ends were cut back, 4 bases at V and 3 bases at J, with 12 bases in the middle. Written as DNA, the CDR3 is TGTGCCAGCAGCTCGAGGTTATCGGACACTGAAGCTTTCTTT. Protein product: CASSSRLSDTEAFF.

Only a few counts were recorded for this clone. This sequence joins TRBV6-5 and TRBJ1-3; D might be TRBD1 (5 bases). Germline assignment: CDR1 MNHEY and CDR2 SVGAGI. With 8 bases removed from V and 2 bases from J, the gap between germline ends came to 13 bases. The CDR3 spans 14 residues. CDR3 nucleotide sequence: TGTGCCAGCCGCTCTGGGGGGGCTGGAAACACCATATATTTT. Protein: CASRSGGAGNTIYF.

The chain uses TRBV21-1 and TRBJ2-2; no DNA check was done on the table's D call, TRBD1. TRBV21-1 corresponds to a pseudogene. The CDR3 runs to 16 residues. CDR3 DNA sequence: TGTGCCAGCAGCAAAGAAAACGGACAAGTGACCGGGGAGCTGTTTTTT. Residues: CASSKENGQVTGELFF.

The chain recombines TRBV6-1 with TRBJ1-5, with TRBD1 matching 11 bases. Germline V gene lookup returns CDR1 MNHNS and CDR2 SASEGT. The CDR3 covers 17 residues. Trimming removed 1 base from V and 1 base from J; junction bases left unmatched: 3. The CDR3 coding sequence is TGTGCCAGCAGTGAAGGGACAGGGGGCGCGAGCAATCAGCCCCAGCATTTT. It encodes CASSEGTGGASNQPQHF.

This rearrangement joins TRBV27 to TRBJ1-5; the D gene is possibly TRBD1 (6 bases). With 6 bases removed from V and 2 bases from J, the gap between germline ends came to 14 bases. This CDR3 has 15 residues. Germline V gene data show CDR1 as MNHEY and CDR2 as SMNVEV (reference sequence). The CDR3 here is CASSPLGGRNQPQHF. DNA of the CDR3: TGTGCCAGCAGCCCCCTGGGGGGGCGCAATCAGCCCCAGCATTTT.

The V and J genes are TRBV7-9 and TRBJ1-2; tentative D call: TRBD1 (6 bases). Germline V lookup: CDR1 SEHNR, CDR2 FQNEAQ (reference sequence). V lost 1 base and J 4 bases, leaving 13 bases between the germline ends. This CDR3 is built from 15 residues. This CDR3 reads CASSLEDSLLYGYTF. The CDR3 nucleotides are TGTGCCAGCAGCTTAGAGGACAGCTTACTCTATGGCTACACCTTC.

The V call is TRBV7-6, the J call TRBJ1-5; D unresolved. Germline CDR1 SGHVS, CDR2 FNYEAQ. This CDR3 has 17 residues. Trimming pared 1 base from V and 1 base from J, leaving 14 bases between. The DNA of the CDR3 is TGTGCCAGCAGCTTAGGACCCCTTAGGGAGAGCAATCAGCCCCAGCATTTT. Amino acid sequence: CASSLGPLRESNQPQHF.

The V and J genes are TRBV7-2 and TRBJ1-6; D perhaps matches TRBD1 (6 bases). The CDR3 sequence is 16 residues long. Germline V gene sequence: CDR1 SGHTA, CDR2 FQGNSA. V lost 3 bases to trimming and J lost 7 bases, with 16 bases between them. The CDR3: CASSFLATGGNSPLHF. In DNA, the CDR3 is TGTGCCAGCAGCTTTCTTGCGACAGGCGGGAATTCACCCCTCCACTTT.

The chain carries TRBV24-1 and TRBJ2-1; TRBD2 might be the D (5 bases). The CDR3 length is 14 residues. Trimming shortened V by 3 bases and J by 8 bases, and 13 bases separated the two germline ends. From germline, CDR1 is KGHDR and CDR2 SFDVKD. DNA for the CDR3: TGTGCCACCAGTGATCCGACGAGGGCCCATGAGCAGTTCTTC. This gives the protein CATSDPTRAHEQFF.

The chain combines TRBV11-3 with TRBJ2-7; 8 nucleotides align to TRBD1. This CDR3 region has 14 residues. Trimming cost V 5 bases and J 2 bases; bases outside gene matches: 5. The germline gives CDR1 SGHNT, CDR2 YENEEA. CDR3 sequence (DNA): TGTGCCAGCAGCGCCGGGACAGGCACCTACGAGCAGTACTTC. This codes for CASSAGTGTYEQYF.

J is TRBJ1-6 and V is TRBV5-4; weak D call: TRBD1 (5 bases). Germline V gene lookup returns CDR1 SGHNT and CDR2 YYREEE (reference sequence). V was clipped by 0 bases and J by 5 bases, with 9 bases between them. The CDR3 is 15 residues long. The CDR3 coding sequence is TGTGCCAGCAGCTTGGGACAGCTCAATAATTCACCCCTCCACTTT. This translates into CASSLGQLNNSPLHF.